Here is one T cell receptor beta chain with its context. This entry comes from a study of CD8 T cells in Susac syndrome. TEMRA cells were FACS-enriched, unlike CD8+ and CD4+ T cells, which were negatively isolated. The CDR3 has 14 amino acids. V lost 3 bases, J lost 7 bases, and 16 bases lay in between. With random hexamers, about 0.45 to 1 ug RNA was reverse transcribed. TCRdb reprocessed the immunoSEQ multiplex PCR reads with MiXCR, giving one entry per CDR3 protein. Here the sample spans 200,000 or so distinct CDR3 sequences, 90% to 96% being singletons. The specimen was CD4+ T cells from PBMCs. The chain has TRBV12-3 or TRBV12-4 and TRBJ2-7; possible D gene TRBD1, 5 bases. This TCR was recovered from a human donor with Susac syndrome. The CDR3 protein is CASSFGAVLREQYF. The CDR3 DNA sequence: TGTGCCAGCAGTTTTGGGGCAGTGCTCCGGGAGCAGTACTTC.